This T cell receptor beta chain emerged from a study of T cell responses to AZD1222 COVID-19 vaccine. Findings and caveats of the study: Repertoires were sampled only after the peak T cell response. Baseline seropositivity occurred in only six or seven AZD1222 recipients. Spike regions recognized by vaccine-associated CD4 TCRs spanned the protein, led by 160-218 and 743-854.

Sequenced by immunoSEQ multiplex PCR; TCRdb stores in-frame clones only, minus some. Altogether approximately 150,000 clones are present, roughly 92% being singletons, with the ten largest covering less than 5%. Concerning this clone itself: The target antigen is unknown.

Recipients boosted at about 4 weeks or about 12 weeks are pooled. This CDR3 has 14 residues. CDR1 LGHNT and CDR2 FRNRAP come from the germline V gene. Trimming took off 1 base at V and 4 bases at J, with 8 bases between the two ends. The chain carries TRBV12-5 and TRBJ1-5; no clear D gene. Sequenced here: peripheral blood, sampled 28 days after the second AZD1222 dose. The TCR was taken from an adult who received the AZD1222 COVID-19 vaccine. CDR3 sequence (DNA): TGTGCTAGTGGTTTGGAAGGGAGGAATCAGCCCCAGCATTTT. Translated: CASGLEGRNQPQHF.